This TCR beta chain was captured in a study of shared clonotypes between healthy human individuals (TCRdb year 2020). In terms of the full investigation: A couple of women and a few men aged 18 to 49 years were included in the cohort. Per donor, leukapheresis produced somewhere between about 0.8 and 9.5 billion PBMCs. To increase sequencing depth and limit assay-specific biases, different laboratories used diverse techniques to prepare libraries and sequence TCR repertoires. Blood TCR repertoires of a handful of healthy adults were deeply sequenced to estimate repertoire size and the extent of clonotype sharing between individuals. For each donor, CD4 naive and CD4 memory were each given three plates, CD8 naive was given two plates, and CD8 memory was given one plate.

Here is what the overall study found, with its caveats: The genetic and exposure-history diversity represented was limited by the small number of donors. Incomplete sequencing was indicated by rarefaction of sorted-subset datasets, despite the large sequencing depth. Pairwise subsampling led to the expectation that sequencing depth would affect the degree of clonotype sharing among donors. Clonotypes shared by all four sorted-subset donors showed higher generation probabilities than non-shared clonotypes. Larger estimated clonotype richness was generally found for naive subsets than for memory subsets. When a few donors were compared, the shared fraction of clonotypes was about 5.4% for naive CD4, around 3.6% for naive CD8, more than 2% for memory CD4, and around 0.4% for memory CD8. Sampling was restricted to blood, and TCR repertoires in tissue are likely to differ from TCR repertoires in blood.

Donors were healthy HIV-negative adults with no recently reported acute infections or vaccinations. Every donor was a Caucasian adult living in Nashville, Tennessee, USA. CD4+ T cells were enriched through magnetic negative selection, after which naive cells were positively selected on CD45RA and the remaining negative fraction served as the memory subset. Blood was obtained by leukapheresis, after which PBMCs were separated by Ficoll-Histopaque density gradient centrifugation and cryopreserved in liquid nitrogen vapor phase. Purity and quantity of every magnetically sorted T cell population were checked by analytical flow cytometry. Each sorted fraction had its genomic DNA isolated and then quantified by UV absorbance on a Nanodrop 2000c. Turning to this clone: The antigen it binds to is not known. No clone much larger than this one lies a single base away; base qualities are absent.

Ends trimmed: V by 0 bases, J by 13 bases; bases unmatched to a gene: 6. From the cysteine through the phenylalanine, the CDR3 covers 13 amino acids. The CDR3 DNA has 39 bases and is translated from base 1. Via the germline V gene, CDR1 is SGHAT and CDR2 FQNNGV. TCR CDR3 regions were amplified from genomic DNA by multiplex PCR using the deep immunoSEQ assay. For each cell subset, the extracted genomic DNA was distributed evenly across all wells of several immunoSEQ 96-well plates, and each plate served as one replicate. Each replicate PCR for sorted subsets received approximately 200 ng genomic DNA, equal to some 32,000 T cell genomes. Purified libraries were measured with a Qubit 3.0 fluorometer, size-checked on a Bioanalyzer 2100, and measured again with the KAPA Library Quantification kit. Every immunoSEQ 96-well plate was sequenced on a separate single-read 150-cycle Illumina NextSeq 550 flow cell. Under the source paper's analysis protocol: Because the immunoSEQ output held only junctional sequences and lacked quality scores, the filtering could not match the filtering applied to full-length reads. Sequences were annotated with PyIR, a Python wrapper for IgBLAST v1.9, and V/J genes and CDR3 were assigned using IMGT germline references. Reads were filtered out if the reads had weak V/J assignments (E-value above 1e-6), no CDR3, stop codons, out-of-frame junctions, or ambiguous translated residues. A V3J clonotype was defined by an identical inferred V gene, J gene, and CDR3 amino acid sequence. Percentage overlap between repertoires was computed as shared unique clonotypes divided by the size of the smaller repertoire. Repertoire richness was assessed with RTK rarefaction, the Chao1 estimator, and Recon v2.1 estimates of unobserved clonotypes. OLGA was used to compute generation probabilities for all TCRbeta clonotypes that the gDNA method yielded from a few donors. In its TCRdb copy, this immuneACCESS table keeps in-frame sequences only and misses some clones. Where compared with another copy, unresolved V genes explain less than half of these, and the others have no known cause. V and J calls and clone size are as listed in that table; D and trimming were resolved from the DNA. Recorded for this sample are about 1 million clones; about three quarters of them occurred a single time. Jointly, the top ten make up roughly 1.4% of the sample.

The origin of this receptor is a man between 18 and 35 years old in good health. The sequence is built from TRBV11-2 and TRBJ2-1; 7 bases in the junction line up with TRBD2. Sequencing was done on a sample of memory CD4+ T cells sorted from blood. What the cell subset or site label conveys for this sample: CD45RA-negative fraction. CDR3 protein: CASSLEAAGVQFF. The sequence in DNA is TGTGCCAGCAGCTTAGAGGCGGCGGGAGTTCAGTTCTTC. The full variable domain, with segments outside the CDR3 supplied by the reference TRBV11-2 and TRBJ2-1 proteins, appears as EAGVAQSPRYKIIEKRQSVAFWCNPISGHATLYWYQQILGQGPKLLIQFQNNGVVDDSQLPKDRFSAERLKGVDSTLKIQPAKLEDSAVYLCASSLEAAGVQFFGPGTRLTVL.